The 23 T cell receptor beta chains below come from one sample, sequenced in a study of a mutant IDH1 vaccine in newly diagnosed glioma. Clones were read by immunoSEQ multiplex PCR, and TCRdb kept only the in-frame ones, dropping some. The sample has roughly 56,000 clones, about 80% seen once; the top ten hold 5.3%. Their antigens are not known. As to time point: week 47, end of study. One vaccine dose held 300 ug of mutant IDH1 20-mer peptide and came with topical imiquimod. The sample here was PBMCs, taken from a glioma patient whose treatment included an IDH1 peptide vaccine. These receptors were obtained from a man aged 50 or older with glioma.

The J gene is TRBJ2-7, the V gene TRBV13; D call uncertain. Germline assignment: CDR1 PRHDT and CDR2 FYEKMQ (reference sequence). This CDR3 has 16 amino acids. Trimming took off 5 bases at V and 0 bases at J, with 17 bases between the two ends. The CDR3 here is CASSPRQDVPSYEQYF. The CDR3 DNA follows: TGTGCCAGCAGCCCCCGGCAGGACGTTCCCTCCTACGAGCAGTACTTC.

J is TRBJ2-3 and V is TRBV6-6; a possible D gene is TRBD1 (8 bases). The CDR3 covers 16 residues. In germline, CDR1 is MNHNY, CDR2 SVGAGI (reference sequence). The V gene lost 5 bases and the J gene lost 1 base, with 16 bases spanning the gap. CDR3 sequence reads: CASSTRGTGGTDTQYF. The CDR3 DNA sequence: TGTGCCAGCAGTACGCGGGGGACAGGTGGCACAGATACGCAGTATTTT.

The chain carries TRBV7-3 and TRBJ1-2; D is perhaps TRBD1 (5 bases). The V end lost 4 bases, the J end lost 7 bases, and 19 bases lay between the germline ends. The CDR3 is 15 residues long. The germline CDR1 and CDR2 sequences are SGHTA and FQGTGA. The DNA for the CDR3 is TGTGCCAGCAGCTCCGCGACGGGGGTCGTATGTGGCTACACCTTC. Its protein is CASSSATGVVCGYTF.

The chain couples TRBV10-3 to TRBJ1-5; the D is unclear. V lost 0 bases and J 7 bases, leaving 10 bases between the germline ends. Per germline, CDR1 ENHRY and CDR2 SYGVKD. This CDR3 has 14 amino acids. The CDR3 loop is CAISESGQVQPQHF. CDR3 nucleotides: TGTGCCATCAGTGAGTCAGGCCAGGTCCAGCCCCAGCATTTT.

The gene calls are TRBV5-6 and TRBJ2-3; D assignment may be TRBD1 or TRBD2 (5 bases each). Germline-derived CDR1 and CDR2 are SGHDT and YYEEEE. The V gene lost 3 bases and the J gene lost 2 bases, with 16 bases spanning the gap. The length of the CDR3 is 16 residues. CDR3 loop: CASSSSGSGYTDTQYF. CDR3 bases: TGTGCCAGCAGCTCCTCAGGGAGCGGATACACAGATACGCAGTATTTT.

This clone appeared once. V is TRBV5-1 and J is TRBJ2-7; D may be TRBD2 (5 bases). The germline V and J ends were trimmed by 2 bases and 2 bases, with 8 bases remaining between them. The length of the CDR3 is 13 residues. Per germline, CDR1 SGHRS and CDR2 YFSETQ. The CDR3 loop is CASSFDGTYEQYF. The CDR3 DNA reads TGCGCCAGCAGCTTTGACGGGACCTACGAGCAGTACTTC.

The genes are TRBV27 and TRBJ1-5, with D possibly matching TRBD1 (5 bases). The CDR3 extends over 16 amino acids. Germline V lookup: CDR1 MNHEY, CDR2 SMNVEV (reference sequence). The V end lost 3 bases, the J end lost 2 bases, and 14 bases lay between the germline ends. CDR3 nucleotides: TGTGCCAGCAGTTTTGGGGGTAGCAAGGGCAATCAGCCCCAGCATTTT. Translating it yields CASSFGGSKGNQPQHF.

The CDR3 nucleotides read TGTGCCAGCAGTGAAGCGAGTTCACGTAGCAATCAGCCCCAGCATTTT. Residues: CASSEASSRSNQPQHF. J is TRBJ1-5 and V is TRBV6-1, with D unresolved. Germline CDR1 and CDR2: MNHNS and SASEGT. This CDR3 contains 16 residues. V lost 0 bases, J lost 0 bases, and 9 bases lay in between.

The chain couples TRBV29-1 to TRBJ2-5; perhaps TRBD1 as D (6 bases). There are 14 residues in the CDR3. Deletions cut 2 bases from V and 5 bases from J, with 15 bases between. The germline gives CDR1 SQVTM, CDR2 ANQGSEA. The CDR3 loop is CSVELVGQGETQYF. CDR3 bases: TGCAGCGTTGAATTAGTAGGGCAGGGGGAGACCCAGTACTTC.

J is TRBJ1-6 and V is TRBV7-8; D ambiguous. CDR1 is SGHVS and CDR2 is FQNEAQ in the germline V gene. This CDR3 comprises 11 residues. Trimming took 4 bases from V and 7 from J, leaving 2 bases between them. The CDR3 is CASSSNSPLHF. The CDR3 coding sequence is TGTGCCAGCAGCTCAAATTCACCCCTCCACTTT.

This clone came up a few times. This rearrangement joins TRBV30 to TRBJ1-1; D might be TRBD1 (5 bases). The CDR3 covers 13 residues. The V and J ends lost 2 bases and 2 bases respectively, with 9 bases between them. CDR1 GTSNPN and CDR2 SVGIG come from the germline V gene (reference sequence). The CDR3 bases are TGTGCCTGGAGTCCCAGGGTAAACACTGAAGCTTTCTTT. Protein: CAWSPRVNTEAFF.

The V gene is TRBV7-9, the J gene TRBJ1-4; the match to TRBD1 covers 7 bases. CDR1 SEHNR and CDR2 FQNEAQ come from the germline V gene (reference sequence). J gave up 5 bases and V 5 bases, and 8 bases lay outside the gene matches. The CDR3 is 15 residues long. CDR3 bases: TGTGCCAGCAGCCTTTCGACAGGGCAGAATGAAAAACTGTTTTTT. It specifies CASSLSTGQNEKLFF.

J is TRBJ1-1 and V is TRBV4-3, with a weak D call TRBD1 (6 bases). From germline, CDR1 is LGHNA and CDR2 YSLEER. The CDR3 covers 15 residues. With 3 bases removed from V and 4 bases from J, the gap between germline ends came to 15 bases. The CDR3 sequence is CASSQDRGTGTEAFF. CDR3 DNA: TGCGCCAGCAGCCAGGACAGAGGCACGGGCACTGAAGCTTTCTTT.

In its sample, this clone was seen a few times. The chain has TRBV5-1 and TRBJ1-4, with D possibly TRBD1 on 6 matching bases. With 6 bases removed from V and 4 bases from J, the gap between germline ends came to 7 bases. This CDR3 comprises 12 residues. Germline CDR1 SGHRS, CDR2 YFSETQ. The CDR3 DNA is TGCGCCAGCACAGGGGATAATGAAAAACTGTTTTTT. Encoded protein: CASTGDNEKLFF. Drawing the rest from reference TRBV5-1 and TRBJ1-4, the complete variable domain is KAGVTQTPRYLIKTRGQQVTLSCSPISGHRSVSWYQQTPGQGLQFLFEYFSETQRNKGNFPGRFSGRQFSNSRSEMNVSTLELGDSALYLCASTGDNEKLFFGSGTQLSVL.

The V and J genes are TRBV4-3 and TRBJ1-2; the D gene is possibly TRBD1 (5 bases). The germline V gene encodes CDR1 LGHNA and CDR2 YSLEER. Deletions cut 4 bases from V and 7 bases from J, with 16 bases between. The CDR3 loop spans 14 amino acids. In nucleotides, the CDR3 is TGCGCCAGCAGCCCAGGAGGGACGGTCGGTGGCTACACCTTC. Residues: CASSPGGTVGGYTF.

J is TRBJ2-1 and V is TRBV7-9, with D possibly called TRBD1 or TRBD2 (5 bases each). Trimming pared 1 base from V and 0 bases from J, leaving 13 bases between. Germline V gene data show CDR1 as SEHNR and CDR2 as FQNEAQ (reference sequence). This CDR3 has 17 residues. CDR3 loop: CASSLGRGVRSYNEQFF. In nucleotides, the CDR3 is TGTGCCAGCAGCTTAGGTCGAGGGGTTCGCTCCTACAATGAGCAGTTCTTC.

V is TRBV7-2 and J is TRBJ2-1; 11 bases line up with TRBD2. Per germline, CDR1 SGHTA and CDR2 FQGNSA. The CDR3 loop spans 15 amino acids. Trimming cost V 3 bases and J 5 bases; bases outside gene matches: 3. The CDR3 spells CASSLTSGKHNEQFF. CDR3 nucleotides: TGTGCCAGCAGCTTGACTAGCGGGAAGCACAATGAGCAGTTCTTC.

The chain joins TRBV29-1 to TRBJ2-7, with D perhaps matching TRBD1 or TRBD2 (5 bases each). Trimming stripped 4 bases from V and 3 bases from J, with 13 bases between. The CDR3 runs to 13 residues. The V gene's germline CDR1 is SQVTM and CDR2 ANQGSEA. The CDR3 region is CSVGTGGLYEQYF. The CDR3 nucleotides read TGCAGCGTTGGAACAGGAGGTCTCTACGAGCAGTACTTC.

Written as DNA, the CDR3 is TGCAGCGTTGAAGTACAGGACTCCTACGAGCAGTACTTC. Its protein product is CSVEVQDSYEQYF. This chain links TRBV29-1 with TRBJ2-7, with a tentative D call TRBD1 (5 bases). The V end was cut by 1 base, the J end by 0 bases, with 7 bases between. Germline CDR1 SQVTM, CDR2 ANQGSEA. The CDR3 sequence is 13 residues long.

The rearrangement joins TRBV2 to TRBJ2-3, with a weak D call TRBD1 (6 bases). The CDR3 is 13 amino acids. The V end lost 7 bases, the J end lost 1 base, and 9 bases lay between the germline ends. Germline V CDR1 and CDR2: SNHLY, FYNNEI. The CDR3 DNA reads TGTGCCAGCAACCGACAGGGCACAGATACGCAGTATTTT. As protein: CASNRQGTDTQYF. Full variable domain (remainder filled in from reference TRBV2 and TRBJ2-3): EPEVTQTPSHQVTQMGQEVILRCVPISNHLYFYWYRQILGQKVEFLVSFYNNEISEKSEIFDDQFSVERPDGSNFTLKIRSTKLEDSAMYFCASNRQGTDTQYFGPGTRLTVL.

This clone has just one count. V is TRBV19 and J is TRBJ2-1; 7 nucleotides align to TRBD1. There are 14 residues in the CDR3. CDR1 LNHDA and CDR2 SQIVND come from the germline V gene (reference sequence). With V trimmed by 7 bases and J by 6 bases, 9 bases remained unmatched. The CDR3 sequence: CASMETGPFNEQFF. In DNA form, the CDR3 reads TGTGCCAGTATGGAGACAGGGCCTTTCAATGAGCAGTTCTTC.

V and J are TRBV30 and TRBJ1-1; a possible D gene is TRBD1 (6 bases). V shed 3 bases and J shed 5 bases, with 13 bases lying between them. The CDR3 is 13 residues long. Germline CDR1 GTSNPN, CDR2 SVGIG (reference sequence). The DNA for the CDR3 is TGTGCCTGGAGCCAGACAGGCCGGACTGAAGCTTTCTTT. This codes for CAWSQTGRTEAFF.

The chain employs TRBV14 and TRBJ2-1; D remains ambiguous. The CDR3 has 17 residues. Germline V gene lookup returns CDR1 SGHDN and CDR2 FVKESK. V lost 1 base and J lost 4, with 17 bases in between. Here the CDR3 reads CASSQGVVRRIYNEQFF. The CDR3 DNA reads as TGTGCCAGCAGCCAAGGGGTTGTCAGAAGGATTTACAATGAGCAGTTCTTC.